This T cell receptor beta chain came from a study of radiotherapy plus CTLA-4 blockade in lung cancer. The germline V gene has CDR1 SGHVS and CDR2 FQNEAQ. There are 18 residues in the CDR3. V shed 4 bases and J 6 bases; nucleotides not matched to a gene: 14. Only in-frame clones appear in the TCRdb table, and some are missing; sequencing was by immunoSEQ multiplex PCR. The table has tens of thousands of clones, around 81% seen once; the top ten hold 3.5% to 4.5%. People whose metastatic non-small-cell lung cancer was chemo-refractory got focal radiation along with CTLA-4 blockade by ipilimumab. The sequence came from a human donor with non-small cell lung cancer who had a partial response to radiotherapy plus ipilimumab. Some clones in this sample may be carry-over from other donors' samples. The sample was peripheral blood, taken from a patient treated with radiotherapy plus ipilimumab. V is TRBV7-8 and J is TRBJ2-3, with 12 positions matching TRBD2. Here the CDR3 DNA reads TGTGCCAGCAGCTCCCCCCAGGGACTAGCGGGCGTACGGGATACGCAGTATTTT. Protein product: CASSSPQGLAGVRDTQYF.